A single sample is the source of the 31 T cell receptor beta chains below, sequenced in a study of T cell changes during pregnancy in multiple sclerosis. Assay used: immunoSEQ multiplex PCR; TCRdb lists only in-frame clones, some missing. This repertoire shows about 38,000 clones, 75% to 95% found once; its top ten account for around 10%. The sample in question was CD8+ T cells from peripheral blood mononuclear cells, obtained after pregnancy. Receptors were obtained from a female donor with multiple sclerosis, enrolled in a pregnancy study.

The genes are TRBV2 and TRBJ2-2, with D possibly being TRBD2 (5 bases). The CDR3 spans 12 residues. V was trimmed by 7 bases and J by 5 bases, leaving 8 bases between them. The germline V gene encodes CDR1 SNHLY and CDR2 FYNNEI. The CDR3 reads CASKGLTGELFF. The CDR3 region has the DNA TGTGCCAGCAAAGGACTGACCGGGGAGCTGTTTTTT.

This clone was counted a few times. The V and J genes are TRBV5-1 and TRBJ2-7; 11 bases agree with TRBD1. V was pared by 3 bases and J by 5 bases, with 7 bases of the junction left unmatched. CDR3 length: 15 amino acids. The V gene's germline CDR1 is SGHRS and CDR2 YFSETQ. CDR3 amino acids: CASSSGQGAVDEQYF. CDR3 bases: TGCGCCAGCAGCTCCGGACAGGGGGCAGTCGACGAGCAGTACTTC.

The chain combines TRBV13 with TRBJ2-1; maybe TRBD1 (6 bases). Germline-derived CDR1 and CDR2 are PRHDT and FYEKMQ (reference sequence). V lost 3 bases, J lost 3 bases, and 12 bases lay in between. The CDR3 runs 15 residues. The CDR3, as DNA: TGTGCCAGCAGCTTCCGGGACAAGAACTACAATGAGCAGTTCTTC. Residues: CASSFRDKNYNEQFF.

The genes are TRBV27 and TRBJ2-7; 10 positions match TRBD1. The length of the CDR3 is 12 residues. J gave up 5 bases and V 5 bases, and 0 bases lay outside the gene matches. Germline V gives CDR1 MNHEY, CDR2 SMNVEV (reference sequence). CDR3 residues: CASSDRGHEQYF. The CDR3 DNA follows: TGTGCCAGCAGTGACAGGGGGCACGAGCAGTACTTC.

The V call is TRBV6-1, the J call TRBJ2-7; perhaps TRBD1 as D (5 bases). From germline, CDR1 is MNHNS and CDR2 SASEGT. Trimming took 3 bases from V and 0 from J, leaving 21 bases between them. The CDR3 length is 18 residues. The CDR3 nucleotides read TGTGCCAGCAGTGACGAGACAGCCCGCCATACTTTCTCCTACGAGCAGTACTTC. As protein: CASSDETARHTFSYEQYF.

This chain joins TRBV10-3 and TRBJ1-3; D possibly corresponds to TRBD1 (5 bases). V was pared by 8 bases and J by 3 bases, with 20 bases between. The CDR3 contains 16 residues. Germline CDR1 ENHRY, CDR2 SYGVKD. CDR3 DNA sequence: TGTGCCATCGCATCTTGGGGCCCCCGGAGTGGAAACACCATATATTTT. Translation: CAIASWGPRSGNTIYF.

The chain carries TRBV27 and TRBJ1-3; possible D gene TRBD1, 5 bases. This CDR3 comprises 14 residues. From germline, CDR1 is MNHEY and CDR2 SMNVEV (reference sequence). V was cut by 5 bases and J by 4 bases, with 12 bases left in between. CDR3 in amino acids: CASSEGARGNTIYF. In DNA form, the CDR3 reads TGTGCCAGCAGTGAAGGGGCGCGGGGAAACACCATATATTTT.

The chain is built from TRBV4-2 and TRBJ1-2, with TRBD1 identical over 7 bases. CDR1 LGHNA and CDR2 YNFKEQ come from the germline V gene. V lost 0 bases to trimming and J lost 1 base; unmatched junction nucleotides: 2. The length of the CDR3 is 15 residues. CDR3 amino acids: CASSQEDRHNYGYTF. The CDR3 nucleotides are TGTGCCAGCAGCCAAGAGGACAGGCATAACTATGGCTACACCTTC.

V usage is TRBV5-4 and J usage is TRBJ1-2; no definite D call. This CDR3 has 12 amino acids. CDR1 is SGHNT, CDR2 YYREEE, per germline (reference sequence). V was cut by 5 bases and J by 3 bases, with 8 bases left in between. CDR3 sequence reads: CASRNKDYGYTF. The CDR3 nucleotides are TGTGCCAGCAGGAACAAAGACTATGGCTACACCTTC.

The genes are TRBV5-1 and TRBJ1-4; possibly TRBD1 for D (6 bases). V lost 0 bases, J lost 5 bases, and 11 bases lay in between. Looked up from germline, CDR1 is SGHRS and CDR2 is YFSETQ. The CDR3 totals 15 residues. The CDR3 nucleotides are TGCGCCAGCAGCTTGGACAGGGCGAGGAATGAAAAACTGTTTTTT. As protein: CASSLDRARNEKLFF.

CDR3: CASSSTTGTEAFF. The CDR3 DNA follows: TGTGCCAGCAGTTCCACGACAGGTACTGAAGCTTTCTTT. The V call is TRBV27, the J call TRBJ1-1; D possibly corresponds to TRBD1 (6 bases). Germline V gene lookup returns CDR1 MNHEY and CDR2 SMNVEV (reference sequence). The CDR3 is 13 residues long. The V gene lost 4 bases and the J gene lost 5 bases, with 11 bases spanning the gap.

This chain connects TRBV9 to TRBJ2-7; possibly TRBD1 for D (6 bases). CDR1 SGDLS and CDR2 YYNGEE come from the germline V gene. The CDR3 is 16 residues long. Trimming removed 3 bases from V and 6 bases from J, with 22 bases in between. The CDR3 DNA is TGTGCCAGCAGCGACCGTCCGGGACAAGGCACCCTCGAGCAGTACTTC. This sequence encodes CASSDRPGQGTLEQYF.

The gene calls are TRBV5-5 and TRBJ1-5; 8 bases fit TRBD1. CDR1 and CDR2 from the germline V gene are SGHKS and YYEKEE (reference sequence). The CDR3 has 17 residues. The J segment lost 0 bases and the V segment lost 4 bases, leaving 9 bases of the junction unmatched. CDR3 nucleotide sequence: TGTGCCAGCAGCGGAGGACAGGGCCTATATAGCAATCAGCCCCAGCATTTT. Translation: CASSGGQGLYSNQPQHF.

The chain carries TRBV5-6 and TRBJ2-2, with D tentatively TRBD1 (6 bases). The CDR3 runs to 16 residues. CDR1 is SGHDT and CDR2 is YYEEEE in the germline V gene. Trimming took off 4 bases at V and 3 bases at J, with 16 bases between the two ends. DNA of the CDR3: TGTGCCAGCAGCAGCAACAGGGAAGATTACACCGGGGAGCTGTTTTTT. It specifies CASSSNREDYTGELFF.

The J gene is TRBJ2-1, the V gene TRBV4-2; no reliable D call. This CDR3 region has 14 residues. Trimming pared 4 bases from V and 5 bases from J, leaving 12 bases between. The germline gives CDR1 LGHNA, CDR2 YNFKEQ. In DNA, the CDR3 is TGTGCCAGCAGCCTTAGGCAGCGAAACAATGAGCAGTTCTTC. As protein: CASSLRQRNNEQFF.

This clone was observed once. This chain links TRBV7-2 with TRBJ1-2, with a weak D call TRBD1 (6 bases). V gave up 3 bases and J gave up 2 bases, with 16 bases separating them. This CDR3 contains 16 residues. CDR1 is SGHTA and CDR2 is FQGNSA in the germline V gene. Written as DNA, the CDR3 is TGTGCCAGCAGCTTCCGTCCCAACAGGGCAAACTATGGCTACACCTTC. It codes for CASSFRPNRANYGYTF. The variable domain in full, completed from reference TRBV7-2 and TRBJ1-2, reads GAGVSQSPSNKVTEKGKDVELRCDPISGHTALYWYRQSLGQGLEFLIYFQGNSAPDKSGLPSDRFSAERTGGSVSTLTIQRTQQEDSAVYLCASSFRPNRANYGYTFGSGTRLTVV.

The V and J genes are TRBV5-1 and TRBJ2-1, with D perhaps matching TRBD2 (5 bases). The V end lost 0 bases, the J end lost 6 bases, and 13 bases lay between the germline ends. The CDR3 runs 15 residues. The germline V gene has CDR1 SGHRS and CDR2 YFSETQ. The CDR3 nucleotides are TGCGCCAGCAGCTTGGCGGGGAGTGGGGTCAATGAGCAGTTCTTC. This codes for CASSLAGSGVNEQFF.

This chain uses TRBV6-5 with TRBJ2-7, with TRBD2 matching 8 bases. There are 15 residues in the CDR3. The junction had 7 bases not matched to a gene; V was cut back by 0 bases and J by 6 bases. The germline V gene has CDR1 MNHEY and CDR2 SVGAGI. CDR3 sequence reads: CASSYSQTSVPEQYF. As DNA, the CDR3 is TGTGCCAGCAGTTACTCGCAGACTAGCGTCCCCGAGCAGTACTTC.

The chain couples TRBV7-9 to TRBJ2-2; possible D gene TRBD1, 6 bases. V lost 3 bases, J lost 0 bases, and 11 bases lay in between. Germline CDR1 SEHNR, CDR2 FQNEAQ (reference sequence). The CDR3 is made up of 16 amino acids. In nucleotides, the CDR3 is TGTGCCAGCAGCTTCCCGGGACACGCGAACACCGGGGAGCTGTTTTTT. This gives the protein CASSFPGHANTGELFF.

This chain links TRBV18 with TRBJ2-7, with 9 bases matching TRBD1. V lost 3 bases, J lost 0 bases, and 0 bases stayed unmatched. CDR3 length: 14 residues. Germline V gene data show CDR1 as KGHSH and CDR2 as LQKENI. CDR3 coding DNA: TGTGCCAGCTCACCGGGACAGGGCTCCTACGAGCAGTACTTC. This translates into CASSPGQGSYEQYF.

This clone occurred once. The chain employs TRBV5-1 and TRBJ1-2, with a possible D match to TRBD1 (6 bases). The CDR3 extends over 14 amino acids. Germline CDR1 reads SGHRS; CDR2 reads YFSETQ. Trimming left V 0 bases short and J 3 bases short, with 9 bases between. The CDR3 sequence: CASSLAGVHYGYTF. The CDR3 bases are TGCGCCAGCAGCTTGGCAGGGGTACACTATGGCTACACCTTC. Together with reference TRBV5-1 and TRBJ1-2, the CDR3 gives the full variable domain: KAGVTQTPRYLIKTRGQQVTLSCSPISGHRSVSWYQQTPGQGLQFLFEYFSETQRNKGNFPGRFSGRQFSNSRSEMNVSTLELGDSALYLCASSLAGVHYGYTFGSGTRLTVV.

This clone has a single count. The chain couples TRBV27 to TRBJ2-5, with D possibly being TRBD1 (6 bases). CDR1 MNHEY and CDR2 SMNVEV come from the germline V gene (reference sequence). The CDR3 is 14 amino acids. Trimming took off 0 bases at V and 5 bases at J, with 10 bases between the two ends. The CDR3 bases are TGTGCCAGCAGTTTATCGGGCAGGGGTGAGACCCAGTACTTC. Translation: CASSLSGRGETQYF.

The count of this clone is one. The rearrangement joins TRBV5-1 to TRBJ2-5, with D maybe TRBD2 (6 bases). V was pared by 4 bases and J by 5 bases, with 21 bases between. The CDR3 runs to 16 residues. The germline gives CDR1 SGHRS, CDR2 YFSETQ. The CDR3 DNA reads as TGCGCCAGCAGCCCTGTATTATCTAGCGTCGAGGAGACCCAGTACTTC. Encoded protein: CASSPVLSSVEETQYF. The variable domain in full, completed from reference TRBV5-1 and TRBJ2-5, reads KAGVTQTPRYLIKTRGQQVTLSCSPISGHRSVSWYQQTPGQGLQFLFEYFSETQRNKGNFPGRFSGRQFSNSRSEMNVSTLELGDSALYLCASSPVLSSVEETQYFGPGTRLLVL.

The chain has TRBV30 and TRBJ2-7, with 9 bases that match TRBD2. Trimming took 2 bases from V and 6 from J; bases not matched to a gene: 5. Germline V gene lookup returns CDR1 GTSNPN and CDR2 SVGIG (reference sequence). The CDR3 sequence is 13 residues long. This CDR3 reads CAWSYSGSGEQYF. CDR3 sequence (DNA): TGTGCCTGGAGTTATAGCGGGAGCGGCGAGCAGTACTTC.

V usage is TRBV27 and J usage is TRBJ1-5; no clear D. The CDR3 spans 15 residues. The germline V gene has CDR1 MNHEY and CDR2 SMNVEV (reference sequence). Trimming pared 8 bases from V and 6 bases from J, leaving 20 bases between. Here the CDR3 DNA reads TGTGCCAGCCGCGAACCGGGAGCCTGGGGTCAGCCCCAGCATTTT. This codes for CASREPGAWGQPQHF.

The rearrangement joins TRBV7-8 to TRBJ2-2; D perhaps matches TRBD1 (6 bases). Trimming shortened V by 4 bases and J by 4 bases, and 13 bases separated the two germline ends. The CDR3 covers 15 residues. CDR1 and CDR2 (germline): SGHVS, FQNEAQ. The CDR3 region is CASSSRGQGTGELFF. The CDR3 DNA sequence: TGTGCCAGCAGCTCCAGGGGACAAGGCACCGGGGAGCTGTTTTTT.

The chain's CDR3 is CASIRRAGELFF. The CDR3 bases are TGTGCCAGCATCCGGAGAGCCGGGGAGCTGTTTTTT. V usage is TRBV7-8 and J usage is TRBJ2-2; D gene ambiguous. The CDR3 totals 12 residues. From germline, CDR1 is SGHVS and CDR2 FQNEAQ. V lost 7 bases, J lost 6 bases, and 9 bases lay in between.

This chain joins TRBV5-6 and TRBJ1-4; D not resolved. The CDR3 is made up of 17 amino acids. The V gene's germline CDR1 is SGHDT and CDR2 YYEEEE. With 4 bases removed from V and 3 bases from J, the gap between germline ends came to 19 bases. CDR3 sequence (DNA): TGTGCCAGCAGCAACCCGCGGGGATCTTATGCTAATGAAAAACTGTTTTTT. Protein: CASSNPRGSYANEKLFF.

The CDR3 DNA reads as TGTGCCAGCAGCGACACCTCCTACGAGCAGTACTTC. Its protein is CASSDTSYEQYF. The chain uses TRBV27 and TRBJ2-7, with D hard to call. The CDR3 has 12 residues. V lost 6 bases to trimming and J lost 0 bases, with 6 bases between them. The germline CDR1 and CDR2 sequences are MNHEY and SMNVEV (reference sequence).

This chain connects TRBV7-8 to TRBJ1-1; D gene ambiguous. Trimming left V 5 bases short and J 0 bases short, with 13 bases between. Per the germline V gene, CDR1 is SGHVS and CDR2 is FQNEAQ. This CDR3 has 15 residues. The CDR3 is CASSPSGKMNTEAFF. The CDR3 DNA reads TGTGCCAGCAGCCCAAGCGGTAAAATGAACACTGAAGCTTTCTTT.

This clone was seen just once. The chain is built from TRBV5-4 and TRBJ2-5, with 7 bases aligning to TRBD1. Trimming at V came to 3 bases and at J to 2 bases, leaving 1 base not matched to a gene. Per germline, CDR1 SGHNT and CDR2 YYREEE (reference sequence). The CDR3 runs 13 residues. In DNA form, the CDR3 reads TGTGCCAGCAGCTCGGGACAGCAAGAGACCCAGTACTTC. Encoded protein: CASSSGQQETQYF.